The 14 T cell receptor beta chains given below trace back to one sample, sequenced in a study of T cells in Graves' hyperthyroidism and ophthalmopathy. Amplified TCR beta CDR3 regions derived from RNA transcripts. RT-PCR in the first round (using the HTBI primer set) targeted the TCR CDR3. TCRdb itself ran the multiplex PCR reads through MiXCR, one entry per CDR3 protein. The repertoire holds over 650,000 distinct CDR3 sequences, with 45% as singletons. The sample taken for sequencing was peripheral blood or thyroid tissue (not recorded which). Receptor source: an adult man with Graves' disease, either hyperthyroidism or ophthalmopathy (not recorded which).

This clonotype came up a few times. The chain joins TRBV2 to TRBJ2-7; TRBD2 matches 8 bases. The CDR3 spans 14 residues. Trimming at V came to 6 bases and at J to 0 bases, leaving 4 bases not matched to a gene. Germline V lookup: CDR1 SNHLY, CDR2 FYNNEI. The CDR3 sequence is CASRDSGDSYEQYF. The CDR3 DNA sequence: TGTGCCAGCAGGGATAGCGGGGACTCCTACGAGCAGTACTTC.

The CDR3 is CASSSHGTSRQGYEQYF. In nucleotides, the CDR3 is TGTGCCAGCAGCTCCCACGGGACTAGCCGGCAGGGCTACGAGCAGTACTTC. The rearrangement joins TRBV7-9 to TRBJ2-7; 9 bases align to TRBD2. The CDR3 is 17 residues long. V lost 4 bases to trimming and J lost 3 bases; unmatched junction nucleotides: 13. Germline V CDR1 and CDR2: SEHNR, FQNEAQ (reference sequence).

With respect to this clonotype: This could be a read error, since a much larger clone is one nucleotide away. The CDR3 region is CSARDGGAYRETQYF. CDR3 coding DNA: TGCAGTGCTAGAGATGGGGGAGCATACCGAGAGACCCAGTACTTC. The chain has TRBV20-1 and TRBJ2-5, with D perhaps given as TRBD1 or TRBD2 (5 bases each). The CDR3 runs 15 residues. Germline V gene lookup returns CDR1 DFQATT and CDR2 SNEGSKA (reference sequence). With 0 bases removed from V and 4 bases from J, the gap between germline ends came to 15 bases.

This clonotype appeared many times. This chain connects TRBV15 to TRBJ2-2, with a tentative D call TRBD2 (6 bases). The CDR3 runs to 16 residues. With 1 base removed from V and 3 bases from J, the gap between germline ends came to 12 bases. The germline V gene encodes CDR1 LNHNV and CDR2 YYDKDF (reference sequence). The CDR3 coding sequence is TGTGCCACCAGCAGAGGGCCGGGAGAGGACACCGGGGAGCTGTTTTTT. Translating it yields CATSRGPGEDTGELFF.

Details on this clonotype: A much larger clone lies a single base off, so this may be a read error. This rearrangement joins TRBV2 to TRBJ2-7; D perhaps matches TRBD2 (5 bases). This CDR3 contains 14 residues. CDR1 and CDR2 from the germline V gene are SNHLY and FYNNEI. Here the CDR3 reads CASSPGGGSYEQCF. CDR3 nucleotide sequence: TGTGCCAGCAGCCCTGGAGGCGGATCCTACGAGCAGTGCTTC. The full variable domain, with the rest looked up from reference TRBV2 and TRBJ2-7, is EPEVTQTPSHQVTQMGQEVILRCVPISNHLYFYWYRQILGQKVEFLVSFYNNEISEKSEIFDDQFSVERPDGSNFTLKIRSTKLEDSAMYFCASSPGGGSYEQCFGPGTRLTVT.

This clonotype was picked up a small number of times. V is TRBV13 and J is TRBJ1-1, with 8 bases fitting TRBD1. With V trimmed by 3 bases and J by 5 bases, 5 bases remained unmatched. This CDR3 comprises 14 residues. CDR1 is PRHDT, CDR2 FYEKMQ, per germline (reference sequence). The CDR3 DNA follows: TGTGCCAGCAGCTTTGGACAGGGAAGAACTGAAGCTTTCTTT. Its protein product is CASSFGQGRTEAFF.

The chain recombines TRBV7-9 with TRBJ1-2; D possibly corresponds to TRBD1 (5 bases). Germline CDR1 reads SEHNR; CDR2 reads FQNEAQ (reference sequence). The CDR3 sequence is 16 residues long. V was pared by 1 base and J by 4 bases, with 16 bases between. As DNA, the CDR3 is TGTGCCAGCAGCTTAGAGGTGGGGCGACTTCCCTATGGCTACACCTTC. This gives the protein CASSLEVGRLPYGYTF.

This clonotype has a handful of counts. The rearrangement links TRBV11-2 to TRBJ2-7; D possibly matches TRBD1 or TRBD2 (5 bases each). Germline loops: CDR1 SGHAT, CDR2 FQNNGV. V was cut by 4 bases and J by 6 bases, with 13 bases left in between. The CDR3 runs 13 residues. CDR3 sequence (DNA): TGTGCCAGCAGCTCCGGGACCACTCTCGAGCAGTACTTC. Translating gives CASSSGTTLEQYF.

This clonotype was detected a few times. The V and J genes are TRBV20-1 and TRBJ1-6, with D hard to call. Trimming took 4 bases from V and 6 from J, leaving 10 bases between them. This CDR3 spans 13 amino acids. Germline CDR1 DFQATT, CDR2 SNEGSKA (reference sequence). CDR3 in amino acids: CSATSVVNSPLHF. As DNA, the CDR3 is TGCAGTGCTACCTCCGTTGTTAATTCACCCCTCCACTTT.

V and J are TRBV7-9 and TRBJ1-2; perhaps TRBD1 as D (5 bases). V was trimmed by 5 bases and J by 0 bases, leaving 10 bases between them. Looked up from germline, CDR1 is SEHNR and CDR2 is FQNEAQ (reference sequence). The CDR3 runs 14 residues. The DNA of the CDR3 is TGTGCCAGCAGCCAGGGTCGGACTAACTATGGCTACACCTTC. As protein: CASSQGRTNYGYTF.

Comments on this clonotype: At one boundary the junction diverges from the germline segment, which might be a read error. The V gene is TRBV7-8, the J gene TRBJ2-7; the D is unclear. Germline CDR1 SGHVS, CDR2 FQNEAQ. This CDR3 has 13 amino acids. CDR3 DNA: TGCGCCAGCAGCCACCGTACCTCCTACGAGCAGTACTTC. This gives the protein CASSHRTSYEQYF.

In this sample, this clonotype turned up a few times. The chain carries TRBV2 and TRBJ1-2; the match to TRBD1 covers 8 bases. CDR3 length: 16 amino acids. V gave up 7 bases and J gave up 4 bases; unmatched junction bases: 14. The germline gives CDR1 SNHLY, CDR2 FYNNEI. Here the CDR3 DNA reads TGTGCCAGCACCCTTGGCAGGGGGCTTCGAGGCTATGGCTACACCTTC. This codes for CASTLGRGLRGYGYTF.

This clonotype occurred many times. The V and J genes are TRBV5-1 and TRBJ1-1, with D hard to call. The CDR3 runs to 14 residues. The germline V and J ends were trimmed by 0 bases and 4 bases, with 10 bases remaining between them. Germline CDR1 and CDR2: SGHRS and YFSETQ. CDR3 region: CASSLVLGSTEAFF. CDR3 in DNA: TGCGCCAGCAGCTTGGTGCTGGGATCCACTGAAGCTTTCTTT.

CDR3 in amino acids: CSVEGLGGAGNSPLHF. The CDR3 DNA is TGCAGCGTTGAAGGTCTAGGGGGCGCCGGGAATTCACCCCTCCACTTT. The rearrangement links TRBV29-1 to TRBJ1-6, with 7 positions matching TRBD1. Germline V gives CDR1 SQVTM, CDR2 ANQGSEA. This CDR3 is built from 16 residues. V lost 1 base to trimming and J lost 7 bases; unmatched junction nucleotides: 10.